This is a list of T cell receptor beta chains from one sample in a study of OX40 agonist ivuxolimab in advanced cancers. Here immunoSEQ multiplex PCR was the method, and the copy in TCRdb shows in-frame clones only, minus some. The profile shows approximately 76,000 clones, roughly 93% of them singletons. Material: CD4+ or CD8+ T cells sorted from blood, obtained in a trial of the OX40 agonist ivuxolimab. Source of these receptors: an adult with an advanced solid tumor such as melanoma, head and neck, liver or kidney cancer. CDR3s include the opening cysteine and the closing phenylalanine or tryptophan. D genes are given only for firm matches. The size of a clone is reported for some rows only, either as once, few or many, or as a class for expanded clones.

v_gene	d_gene	j_gene	abundance	CDR3nt	CDR3aa
TRBV6-1	TRBD1	TRBJ2-7	NA	TGTGCCAGCAGTGAAAGTTGGGGGACAGGGATATACGAGCAGTACTTC	CASSESWGTGIYEQYF
TRBV11-2	NA	TRBJ2-1	NA	TGTGCCAGCAGCTTAGGAGGGGGATCATACAATGAGCAGTTCTTC	CASSLGGGSYNEQFF
TRBV7-9	TRBD1	TRBJ1-4	NA	TGTGCCAGCAGCTTAGCTCCAGACAGGGCTTTCGAAAAACTGTTTTTT	CASSLAPDRAFEKLFF
TRBV7-6	NA	TRBJ1-1	NA	TGTGCCAGCAGCTCCGCGGAACGTTGGAACACTGAAGCTTTCTTT	CASSSAERWNTEAFF
TRBV5-6	NA	TRBJ2-1	NA	TGTGCCAGCAGCTACTCGACAGAGGGCGATGAGCAGTTCTTC	CASSYSTEGDEQFF
TRBV29-1	NA	TRBJ1-2	NA	TGCAGCGTTGAAGATCGCCAGGGAAATAACTATGGCTACACCTTC	CSVEDRQGNNYGYTF
TRBV6-1	NA	TRBJ1-2	once	TGTGCCAGCAGTGAAGCTGCCGGGAGCCACTATGGCTACACCTTC	CASSEAAGSHYGYTF
TRBV29-1	NA	TRBJ2-3	NA	TGCAGCGTCGCGACAGGCACAGATACGCAGTATTTT	CSVATGTDTQYF
TRBV5-4	NA	TRBJ2-3	NA	TGTGCCAGCAGCCACTACCCTCCTAGCGACTCCACAGATACGCAGTATTTT	CASSHYPPSDSTDTQYF
TRBV27	TRBD2	TRBJ2-1	NA	TGTGCCAGCAGTCCACTGACTAGCGGGGGTGTGGAGGGTGAGCAGTTCTTC	CASSPLTSGGVEGEQFF
TRBV7-2	TRBD2	TRBJ2-7	NA	TGTGCCAGCAGCTTAAGGGGAGGGCCCGGTGAGCAGTACTTC	CASSLRGGPGEQYF
TRBV28	NA	TRBJ1-2	few	TGTGCCAGCTCCGGCGTGTATGGCTACACCTTC	CASSGVYGYTF
TRBV19	NA	TRBJ1-3	NA	TGTGCCAGTAGTATTACAGGGCCTGGAAACACCATATATTTT	CASSITGPGNTIYF
TRBV5-6	NA	TRBJ1-4	NA	TGTGCCAGCAGCTTGGCGGGGGCAGGAGAAAAACTGTTTTTT	CASSLAGAGEKLFF
TRBV5-8	NA	TRBJ2-7	NA	TGTGCCAGCGACGGACAGATATCCTACGAGCAGTACTTC	CASDGQISYEQYF
TRBV7-9	NA	TRBJ2-7	NA	TGTGCCAGCACCCTGGACTACGGCGGCTACGAGCAGTACTTC	CASTLDYGGYEQYF
TRBV4-3	NA	TRBJ1-2	NA	TGCGCCAGCAGCCAAGACTGGAGGGGCCGGGAGGGCTACACCTTC	CASSQDWRGREGYTF
TRBV6-5	NA	TRBJ1-1	NA	TGTGCCAGCAGTTACTTTCCAGGGAGGGACACTGAAGCTTTCTTT	CASSYFPGRDTEAFF